This T cell receptor (beta chain) was identified during a study of T cell responses to AZD1222 COVID-19 vaccine. Trimming removed 1 base at V and 0 bases at J, with 10 bases between. CDR3 length: 15 amino acids. Germline V gene sequence: CDR1 SGHVS, CDR2 FQNEAQ. Note on this clone: Antigen specificity is unknown.

Pooling covered second doses at about 4 or about 12 weeks. General study points: Close to half of all spike-specific TCRs reportedly target regions of the variants that are unmutated. Sampling that yielded the repertoires occurred only after the peak T cell response. Clonal diversity was possibly underestimated, and white British individuals and females predominated among donors.

Repertoires were generated with immunoSEQ multiplex PCR, while TCRdb's copy carries only in-frame clones and drops some. The sample yields more than 85,000 clones, roughly 83% seen once. The input for sequencing was peripheral blood, taken 28 days after the second AZD1222 dose. This sequence was found in an adult who received the AZD1222 COVID-19 vaccine. The chain links TRBV7-8 to TRBJ2-7; D might be TRBD2 (5 bases). CDR3 sequence (DNA): TGTGCCAGCAGCTTAGGAGGACTTAGCTCCTACGAGCAGTACTTC. This translates into CASSLGGLSSYEQYF.